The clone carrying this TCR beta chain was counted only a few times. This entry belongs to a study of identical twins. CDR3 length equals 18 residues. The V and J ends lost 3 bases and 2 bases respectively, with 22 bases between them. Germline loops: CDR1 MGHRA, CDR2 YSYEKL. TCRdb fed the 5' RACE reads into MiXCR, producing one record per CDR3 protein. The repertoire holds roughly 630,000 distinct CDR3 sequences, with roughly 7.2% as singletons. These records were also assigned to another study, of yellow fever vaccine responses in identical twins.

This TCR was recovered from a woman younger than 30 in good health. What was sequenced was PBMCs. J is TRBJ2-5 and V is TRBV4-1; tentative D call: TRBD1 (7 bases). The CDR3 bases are TGCGCCAGCAGCCAGCAACAGGGGACTGCTGTATATCAAGAGACCCAGTACTTC. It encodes CASSQQQGTAVYQETQYF.